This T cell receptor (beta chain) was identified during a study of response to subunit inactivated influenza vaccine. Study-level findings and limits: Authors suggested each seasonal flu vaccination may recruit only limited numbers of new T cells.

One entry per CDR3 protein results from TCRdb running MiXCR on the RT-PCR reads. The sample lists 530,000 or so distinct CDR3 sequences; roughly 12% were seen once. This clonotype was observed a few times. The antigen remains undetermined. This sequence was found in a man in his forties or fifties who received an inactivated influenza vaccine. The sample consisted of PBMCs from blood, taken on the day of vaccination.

The CDR3 nucleotides read TGTGCCAGCAGTGAAGTCGATGGGACAGGGTGGAATGAGCAGTTCTTC. This encodes CASSEVDGTGWNEQFF. This chain links TRBV6-1 with TRBJ2-1, with TRBD1 matching 9 bases. The V gene end was trimmed by 1 base and the J gene end by 7 bases; junction bases not matched to a gene: 8. CDR3 length equals 16 residues. The germline V gene has CDR1 MNHNS and CDR2 SASEGT.